The T cell receptor (beta chain) under discussion was sequenced for a study of blood T cell repertoires in COVID-19. Assay used: immunoSEQ multiplex PCR; TCRdb lists only in-frame clones, some missing. This sample has about 200,000 clones, with approximately 88% found just once. Germline CDR1 and CDR2: SGHVS and FNYEAQ. CDR3 length equals 17 residues. V shed 8 bases and J 4 bases; nucleotides not matched to a gene: 16. This receptor was identified in a woman aged 18-29 years who had recovered from COVID-19. Material for sequencing was PBMCs or T cells enriched from blood (not recorded which). The chain carries TRBV7-6 and TRBJ2-2; TRBD1 matches 7 bases. The CDR3 region has the DNA TGTGCCAGCCGGCTCCTCTCCGGACCAGGGGGCACCGGGGAGCTGTTTTTT. It codes for CASRLLSGPGGTGELFF.